A single TCR beta chain is shown here with its context. Its antigen is unknown. The ends lost 4 bases at V and 0 bases at J; junction bases unmatched: 6. This CDR3 region has 18 residues. From germline, CDR1 is LGHDT and CDR2 YNNKEL (reference sequence). Per sample, no less than 5 micrograms of total RNA were extracted. The sample is drawn from a study of blood T cells in healthy people across ages. At the level of the study: Per every two T cells, about one barcoded beta molecule was captured by template switching.

Next came a second PCR, run for about 6 to 12 cycles, which used a sample-barcoded 5' primer along with a J-beta primer mix. TCRdb independently ran MiXCR on the 5' RACE reads; one entry per CDR3 protein. The sample shows approximately 800,000 distinct CDR3 sequences, 45% to 70% of them seen only once. Findings of the study overall: Researchers judged that diversity estimates from one million T cells fell short of true values.

This chain connects TRBV3-1 to TRBJ2-1; 13 nucleotides match TRBD2. The TCR originated in a man between 40 and 49 years old in good health. Specimen: blood. The CDR3 loop reads CASSPGLAGLCSYNEQFF. In DNA, the CDR3 is TGTGCCAGCAGCCCGGGACTAGCGGGGTTGTGCTCCTACAATGAGCAGTTCTTC.